These 21 T cell receptor beta chains were sequenced from one sample in a study of PD-1 blockade in classical Hodgkin lymphoma. Repertoires were generated with immunoSEQ multiplex PCR, while TCRdb's copy carries only in-frame clones and drops some. The sample shows more than 85,000 clones, over 85% of them seen only once. Time point here: cycle 4 day 1 (C4D1), after 5 to 7 weeks of nivolumab. Autologous stem cell transplantation was followed by relapse in every patient, and brentuximab vedotin exposure varied. This sample comprised peripheral blood mononuclear cells (PBMCs), obtained before the fourth cycle of nivolumab. These TCRs come from a human donor with classical Hodgkin lymphoma.

The table lists this clone with a few counts. The chain has TRBV4-1 and TRBJ1-2, with D unresolved. The CDR3 sequence is 14 residues long. The germline V gene encodes CDR1 MGHRA and CDR2 YSYEKL. Trimming removed 1 base at V and 2 bases at J, with 8 bases between. The CDR3 region has the DNA TGCGCCAGCAGCCAAGCCGACGGGAACTATGGCTACACCTTC. Protein: CASSQADGNYGYTF.

The CDR3 nucleotides are TGCAGCGTTGAGCAGGTCTCCACTGAAGCTTTCTTT. This sequence encodes CSVEQVSTEAFF. The rearrangement joins TRBV29-1 to TRBJ1-1, with no clear D. The CDR3 has 12 residues. V lost 3 bases, J lost 4 bases, and 9 bases lay in between. Germline V CDR1 and CDR2: SQVTM, ANQGSEA.

The chain uses TRBV30 and TRBJ2-2; 8 bases map to TRBD2. Germline V gene data show CDR1 as GTSNPN and CDR2 as SVGIG (reference sequence). There are 15 residues in the CDR3. With V trimmed by 4 bases and J by 3 bases, 7 bases remained unmatched. The CDR3 DNA reads TGTGCCTGGATGGGCGGGAGGACCTACACCGGGGAGCTGTTTTTT. Its protein product is CAWMGGRTYTGELFF.

The J gene is TRBJ2-2, the V gene TRBV25-1, with TRBD1 as a possible D gene (5 bases). Germline V gene data show CDR1 as MGHDK and CDR2 as SYGVNS. CDR3 length: 15 amino acids. V lost 5 bases and J lost 6, with 16 bases in between. The CDR3 bases are TGTGCCAGCAGTAATTGGGGTGGGGCCCCCGGGGAGCTGTTTTTT. Encoded protein: CASSNWGGAPGELFF.

The chain links TRBV25-1 to TRBJ1-2; 7 positions match TRBD1. After removal of 1 base from V and 8 bases from J, the junction contained 7 bases not matched to a gene. The CDR3 runs to 14 residues. Germline CDR1 and CDR2: MGHDK and SYGVNS. This CDR3 reads CASSESDRVEGYTF. The CDR3 bases are TGTGCCAGCAGTGAATCTGACAGGGTTGAAGGCTACACCTTC.

This sequence joins TRBV28 and TRBJ1-5; D is perhaps TRBD1 (6 bases). The CDR3 is 14 amino acids. V was trimmed by 7 bases and J by 7 bases, leaving 17 bases between them. Germline CDR1 is MDHEN and CDR2 is SYDVKM. This CDR3 reads CASISGGRGQPQHF. Here the CDR3 DNA reads TGTGCCAGCATATCGGGGGGGCGCGGACAGCCCCAGCATTTT.

The chain recombines TRBV27 with TRBJ1-4; unclear D gene. This CDR3 spans 13 amino acids. Trimming left V 2 bases short and J 8 bases short, with 9 bases between. Germline V gene lookup returns CDR1 MNHEY and CDR2 SMNVEV (reference sequence). The CDR3, as DNA: TGTGCCAGCAGTTTACGGGGAACAGAAAAACTGTTTTTT. This encodes CASSLRGTEKLFF.

The chain combines TRBV5-8 with TRBJ1-1, with TRBD1 as a possible D gene (6 bases). Germline assignment: CDR1 SGHTS and CDR2 YDEGEE. Trimming pared 4 bases from V and 0 bases from J, leaving 16 bases between. The CDR3 contains 16 residues. The CDR3 sequence is CASSLSNTGLNTEAFF. The CDR3 DNA reads TGTGCCAGCAGCCTCTCAAACACAGGGCTGAACACTGAAGCTTTCTTT.

The rearrangement uses TRBV30 and TRBJ1-2; TRBD1 agrees at 7 bases. Germline CDR1 reads GTSNPN; CDR2 reads SVGIG (reference sequence). V was clipped by 3 bases and J by 5 bases; unmatched bases: 9. This CDR3 is built from 14 residues. CDR3 DNA sequence: TGTGCCTGGAGCCGCAATAGACAGGGTTATGGCTACACCTTC. Translation gives CAWSRNRQGYGYTF.

This CDR3 reads CASQGAGRETQYF. The CDR3 bases are TGTGCCAGTCAAGGCGCAGGGCGGGAGACCCAGTACTTC. This chain connects TRBV28 to TRBJ2-5, with D perhaps TRBD1 (5 bases). CDR1 and CDR2 (germline): MDHEN, SYDVKM. CDR3 length: 13 amino acids. Trimming took 9 bases from V and 5 from J, leaving 16 bases between them.

The chain joins TRBV19 to TRBJ2-3; 10 nucleotides line up with TRBD2. The CDR3 has 15 residues. The J segment lost 5 bases and the V segment lost 3 bases, leaving 5 bases of the junction unmatched. CDR1 and CDR2 from the germline V gene are LNHDA and SQIVND (reference sequence). CDR3 sequence reads: CASSITSGVRDTQYF. The CDR3 DNA follows: TGTGCCAGTAGTATCACTAGCGGGGTCCGAGATACGCAGTATTTT.

This chain joins TRBV7-9 and TRBJ1-4; D unresolved. V shed 1 base and J shed 6 bases, with 3 bases lying between them. This CDR3 contains 12 residues. Germline CDR1 reads SEHNR; CDR2 reads FQNEAQ (reference sequence). CDR3 nucleotide sequence: TGTGCCAGCAGCTTAGTAGATGAAAAACTGTTTTTT. Translated: CASSLVDEKLFF.

This chain connects TRBV6-5 to TRBJ2-7; 8 nucleotides align to TRBD2. This CDR3 has 15 amino acids. Looked up from germline, CDR1 is MNHEY and CDR2 is SVGAGI. Germline trimming cut 0 bases from V and 3 bases from J; bases unmatched to any gene: 4. The CDR3 DNA reads TGTGCCAGCAGTTACTCAGCGGGGGCTAACTACGAGCAGTACTTC. This sequence encodes CASSYSAGANYEQYF.

The chain uses TRBV7-2 and TRBJ2-7; TRBD2 might be the D (6 bases). V lost 1 base and J lost 4, with 17 bases in between. This CDR3 has 16 residues. CDR1 is SGHTA and CDR2 is FQGNSA in the germline V gene. The CDR3 bases are TGTGCCAGCAGCTTAGAGGGCTTTAGCGGCGCGTACGAGCAGTACTTC. The encoded protein is CASSLEGFSGAYEQYF.

V usage is TRBV15 and J usage is TRBJ2-3; D tentatively fits TRBD1 or TRBD2 (6 bases each). V was trimmed by 4 bases and J by 4 bases, leaving 12 bases between them. This CDR3 spans 14 amino acids. The V gene's germline CDR1 is LNHNV and CDR2 YYDKDF (reference sequence). The CDR3 is CATSKMEGADTQYF. The CDR3 bases are TGTGCCACCAGCAAAATGGAGGGGGCAGATACGCAGTATTTT. The full variable domain, completed using reference TRBV15 and TRBJ2-3, is DAMVIQNPRYQVTQFGKPVTLSCSQTLNHNVMYWYQQKSSQAPKLLFHYYDKDFNNEADTPDNFQSRRPNTSFCFLDIRSPGLGDTAMYLCATSKMEGADTQYFGPGTRLTVL.

The CDR3 loop reads CASSPWTTGTDTQYF. CDR3 sequence (DNA): TGCGCCAGCAGCCCCTGGACCACGGGCACAGATACGCAGTATTTT. The chain links TRBV5-1 to TRBJ2-3, with D unresolved. Trimming cost V 4 bases and J 1 base, with 13 bases left between them. The germline V gene has CDR1 SGHRS and CDR2 YFSETQ. This CDR3 has 15 amino acids.

CDR3: CASSDPQTEAFF. The CDR3 nucleotides read TGTGCCAGCAGTGACCCCCAGACTGAAGCTTTCTTT. The chain recombines TRBV6-5 with TRBJ1-1, with D unclear. Per the germline V gene, CDR1 is MNHEY and CDR2 is SVGAGI. CDR3 size: 12 residues. Deletions cut 5 bases from V and 5 bases from J, with 9 bases between.

The rearrangement uses TRBV27 and TRBJ2-1; D possibly corresponds to TRBD2 (6 bases). Between the trimmed V and J ends, which lost 7 bases and 3 bases, there was a span of 13 bases. CDR1 and CDR2 from the germline V gene are MNHEY and SMNVEV (reference sequence). CDR3 length equals 14 residues. CDR3 in amino acids: CASTSMGGYNEQFF. CDR3 coding DNA: TGTGCCAGCACCTCGATGGGAGGCTACAATGAGCAGTTCTTC.

This chain joins TRBV6-1 and TRBJ1-1; tentatively, D is TRBD1 (5 bases). Per the germline V gene, CDR1 is MNHNS and CDR2 is SASEGT. This CDR3 comprises 14 residues. Trimming cost V 2 bases and J 6 bases, with 13 bases left between them. CDR3 sequence: CASSELQGGPEAFF. For the CDR3, the DNA is TGTGCCAGCAGTGAACTGCAGGGTGGCCCTGAAGCTTTCTTT.

The chain employs TRBV7-9 and TRBJ1-1, with a weak D call TRBD1 (6 bases). V was shortened by 1 base and J by 0 bases, with 12 bases between the two germline ends. Germline CDR1 is SEHNR and CDR2 is FQNEAQ (reference sequence). The CDR3 spans 16 residues. DNA of the CDR3: TGTGCCAGCAGCTTAGTGCGAGGACAGATGAACACTGAAGCTTTCTTT. Encoded protein: CASSLVRGQMNTEAFF.

The V gene is TRBV5-1, the J gene TRBJ2-5; D is unresolved. The V end was cut by 0 bases, the J end by 0 bases, with 0 bases between. CDR1 and CDR2 from the germline V gene are SGHRS and YFSETQ. The CDR3 sequence is 12 residues long. In DNA, the CDR3 is TGCGCCAGCAGCTTGGACCAAGAGACCCAGTACTTC. Amino acids: CASSLDQETQYF.